Shown below are 17 T cell receptor beta chains from a single sample sequenced in a study of cytomegalovirus exposure and HLA in healthy donors. PCR involved 60 Vbeta and 13 Jbeta primers. TCRdb's table, derived via immunoSEQ multiplex PCR, lists solely in-frame clones and lacks some. The table lists about 130,000 clones, 79% of them singletons. The sequenced material came from PBMCs. These receptors were obtained from a man between 18 and 35 years old in good health and CMV-seronegative.

In DNA form, the CDR3 reads TGTGCCAGCAGCTTGGGACAGGGTGGAGGCTACACCTTC. Translating gives CASSLGQGGGYTF. The chain carries TRBV5-6 and TRBJ1-2; TRBD1 matches 7 bases. Germline V lookup: CDR1 SGHDT, CDR2 YYEEEE. Losses at the gene ends were 0 bases for V and 8 bases for J; bases not matched to a gene: 4. CDR3 size: 13 residues.

This chain links TRBV5-1 with TRBJ2-1; 11 nucleotides align to TRBD2. This CDR3 region has 21 residues. With V trimmed by 4 bases and J by 4 bases, 22 bases remained unmatched. The V gene's germline CDR1 is SGHRS and CDR2 YFSETQ. The CDR3 DNA sequence: TGCGCCAGCAGCCCACGGGGAGGTAGCGGGAGGGCCATGTCTCTATACAATGAGCAGTTCTTC. It is translated as CASSPRGGSGRAMSLYNEQFF.

This chain joins TRBV18 and TRBJ1-4; no reliable D call. V was pared by 3 bases and J by 6 bases, with 17 bases between. The CDR3 spans 16 residues. Germline-derived CDR1 and CDR2 are KGHSH and LQKENI. The CDR3 nucleotides are TGTGCCAGCTCACCCAACGAGGGCCTCCGTGATGAAAAACTGTTTTTT. It translates to CASSPNEGLRDEKLFF.

This clone was seen only a few times. This sequence joins TRBV5-1 and TRBJ1-1, with 7 bases matching TRBD1. The CDR3 has 15 amino acids. Germline lookup yields CDR1 SGHRS and CDR2 YFSETQ. Trimming took 2 bases from V and 4 from J; bases not matched to a gene: 8. This chain's CDR3 is CASSLDTGAGTEAFF. The CDR3 nucleotides read TGCGCCAGCAGCTTAGACACAGGGGCGGGCACTGAAGCTTTCTTT.

This clone was counted once. The CDR3: CASSPRGQAVNYGYTF. The CDR3 DNA is TGTGCCAGCAGTCCAAGAGGACAGGCGGTCAACTATGGCTACACCTTC. The chain carries TRBV27 and TRBJ1-2, with 7 bases aligning to TRBD1. The CDR3 runs 16 residues. In germline, CDR1 is MNHEY, CDR2 SMNVEV (reference sequence). After removal of 5 bases from V and 2 bases from J, the junction contained 11 bases not matched to a gene.

The J gene is TRBJ2-7, the V gene TRBV6-5; 7 bases align to TRBD2. Germline assignment: CDR1 MNHEY and CDR2 SVGAGI. J gave up 2 bases and V 8 bases, and 0 bases lay outside the gene matches. The CDR3 spans 11 residues. CDR3 bases: TGTGCCAGCGGGACTACCTACGAGCAGTACTTC. It is translated as CASGTTYEQYF.

The chain joins TRBV9 to TRBJ1-1; D is uncertain. Per germline, CDR1 SGDLS and CDR2 YYNGEE. The length of the CDR3 is 15 residues. V dropped 3 bases and J dropped 0 bases, with 12 bases sitting between them. CDR3 protein: CASSGNKDMNTEAFF. The CDR3 region has the DNA TGTGCCAGCAGCGGAAACAAAGACATGAACACTGAAGCTTTCTTT. Using reference TRBV9 and TRBJ1-1 for the parts outside the CDR3, the full variable domain is DSGVTQTPKHLITATGQRVTLRCSPRSGDLSVYWYQQSLDQGLQFLIQYYNGEERAKGNILERFSAQQFPDLHSELNLSSLELGDSALYFCASSGNKDMNTEAFFGQGTRLTVV.

The chain employs TRBV7-6 and TRBJ2-3, with TRBD2 matching 9 bases. CDR3 size: 16 residues. Germline values: CDR1 SGHVS, CDR2 FNYEAQ. Trimming at V came to 5 bases and at J to 0 bases, leaving 6 bases not matched to a gene. The CDR3 coding sequence is TGTGCCAGCAGCCGTAGCGGGAGTGCCAGCACAGATACGCAGTATTTT. Translation: CASSRSGSASTDTQYF. The entire variable domain, with the rest obtained from reference TRBV7-6 and TRBJ2-3, is as follows: GAGVSQSPRYKVTKRGQDVALRCDPISGHVSLYWYRQALGQGPEFLTYFNYEAQQDKSGLPNDRFSAERPEGSISTLTIQRTEQRDSAMYRCASSRSGSASTDTQYFGPGTRLTVL.

This clone has more than one count but fewer than ten. V gene TRBV2 combines with J gene TRBJ1-3, with D possibly being TRBD1 (6 bases). The CDR3 length is 14 residues. V was trimmed by 4 bases and J by 2 bases, leaving 9 bases between them. Germline values: CDR1 SNHLY, CDR2 FYNNEI. The CDR3 loop is CASSAQGPGNTIYF. The CDR3 coding sequence is TGTGCCAGCAGTGCACAGGGCCCTGGAAACACCATATATTTT. The variable domain in full, with the rest retrieved from reference TRBV2 and TRBJ1-3, is EPEVTQTPSHQVTQMGQEVILRCVPISNHLYFYWYRQILGQKVEFLVSFYNNEISEKSEIFDDQFSVERPDGSNFTLKIRSTKLEDSAMYFCASSAQGPGNTIYFGEGSWLTVV.

In its sample, this clone was seen a few times. The rearrangement uses TRBV5-6 and TRBJ2-5, with D hard to call. With 2 bases removed from V and 2 bases from J, the gap between germline ends came to 13 bases. Per germline, CDR1 SGHDT and CDR2 YYEEEE. The CDR3 extends over 15 amino acids. As DNA, the CDR3 is TGTGCCAGCAGCTTTTGGGCAGCCATACAAGAGACCCAGTACTTC. Protein: CASSFWAAIQETQYF.

The V call is TRBV4-3, the J call TRBJ1-4, with TRBD1 matching 8 bases. The CDR3 has 18 amino acids. V shed 4 bases and J 5 bases; nucleotides not matched to a gene: 15. Germline CDR1 and CDR2: LGHNA and YSLEER. The CDR3 here is CASSPSGEIQGGNEKLFF. CDR3 nucleotide sequence: TGCGCCAGCAGCCCATCCGGCGAGATACAGGGGGGGAATGAAAAACTGTTTTTT.

The chain has TRBV27 and TRBJ1-4; D uncertain. Germline V CDR1 and CDR2: MNHEY, SMNVEV (reference sequence). V lost 5 bases and J lost 7, with 14 bases in between. This CDR3 spans 14 amino acids. DNA of the CDR3: TGTGCCAGCAGTACCCAGGCCGTCTCTGAAAAACTGTTTTTT. This encodes CASSTQAVSEKLFF.

The gene calls are TRBV6-5 and TRBJ1-2, with D maybe TRBD1 (6 bases). Germline assignment: CDR1 MNHEY and CDR2 SVGAGI. CDR3 length: 15 residues. V was pared by 2 bases and J by 8 bases, with 18 bases between. In DNA form, the CDR3 reads TGTGCCAGCAGTTACGGGCCCGCAGGGGCGCGGGGCTACACCTTC. As protein: CASSYGPAGARGYTF.

A remark on this clone: Germline and junction disagree at one end, which may indicate a read error. The V call is TRBV7-9, the J call TRBJ2-1; tentatively, D is TRBD2 (6 bases). CDR1 is SEHNR, CDR2 FQNEAQ, per germline (reference sequence). The CDR3 runs 11 residues. As DNA, the CDR3 is TGTTCCAGCAGCTTAGGTCCGGGGGAGTTCTTC. Translated, it gives CSSSLGPGEFF.

This chain joins TRBV18 and TRBJ2-2; no reliable D call. Germline lookup yields CDR1 KGHSH and CDR2 LQKENI. The CDR3 length is 15 residues. V was shortened by 3 bases and J by 5 bases, with 13 bases between the two germline ends. The CDR3 sequence: CASSPSRPLTGELFF. The CDR3 coding sequence is TGTGCCAGCTCACCGTCCAGGCCTTTGACCGGGGAGCTGTTTTTT.

This chain uses TRBV19 with TRBJ2-3; D not certain. Germline V gene sequence: CDR1 LNHDA, CDR2 SQIVND (reference sequence). Trimming removed 5 bases from V and 4 bases from J, with 7 bases in between. This CDR3 is 12 amino acids long. CDR3: CASSPQADTQYF. CDR3 in DNA: TGTGCCAGTAGTCCGCAGGCAGATACGCAGTATTTT.

The gene calls are TRBV6-5 and TRBJ1-2, with D hard to call. The germline V gene encodes CDR1 MNHEY and CDR2 SVGAGI. This CDR3 contains 14 residues. The V end lost 0 bases, the J end lost 5 bases, and 10 bases lay between the germline ends. CDR3 coding DNA: TGTGCCAGCAGTTACTCCCCGCTCAGATATGGCTACACCTTC. It codes for CASSYSPLRYGYTF.